A selection of T cell receptor beta chains follows, all from one sample in a study of spatial heterogeneity in lung cancer. From the 5' RACE reads, TCRdb called clonotypes with MiXCR, one entry per CDR3 protein. The sample yields around 27,000 distinct CDR3 sequences, roughly 5.6% seen once. The material was PBMCs, obtained at follow-up. These receptors were taken from a male donor with early-stage non-small cell lung cancer. Each CDR3 is given with its conserved first and last residue. Fields, in order: D gene, clone size, J gene, V gene, CDR3 DNA, CDR3 protein. A D gene is named only where the DNA matches it firmly. The size field is filled for only some rows; it gives once, few, many or a size class.

D gene: TRBD2; clone size: many; J gene: TRBJ2-3; V gene: TRBV28; CDR3 DNA: TGTGCCAGCAGTTCTAAGCGGGAGGGCCTAGATACGCAGTATTTT; CDR3 protein: CASSSKREGLDTQYF
D gene: NA; clone size: many; J gene: TRBJ2-3; V gene: TRBV11-2; CDR3 DNA: TGTGCCAGCAGCTCTCCCCAATCTAGTTTGAGCACAGATACGCAGTATTTT; CDR3 protein: CASSSPQSSLSTDTQYF
D gene: NA; clone size: few; J gene: TRBJ2-1; V gene: TRBV19; CDR3 DNA: TGTGCCAGTCTTTGGGGCGGGGAGCAGTTCTTC; CDR3 protein: CASLWGGEQFF
D gene: NA; clone size: NA; J gene: TRBJ2-3; V gene: TRBV15; CDR3 DNA: TGTGCCACCAGCAGAGATGGAGGGATAGTAACAGATACGCAGTATTTT; CDR3 protein: CATSRDGGIVTDTQYF
D gene: TRBD2; clone size: many; J gene: TRBJ2-5; V gene: TRBV4-3; CDR3 DNA: TGCGCCAGCAGCCAACAGAGCGGGGGAAACCAAGAGACCCAGTACTTC; CDR3 protein: CASSQQSGGNQETQYF
D gene: TRBD1; clone size: many; J gene: TRBJ2-5; V gene: TRBV6-6; CDR3 DNA: TGTGCCACCCGGGACAGCCTTACCCAAGAGACCCAGTACTTC; CDR3 protein: CATRDSLTQETQYF
D gene: NA; clone size: many; J gene: TRBJ1-5; V gene: TRBV6-2/TRBV6-3; CDR3 DNA: TGTGCCAGCAGTCGCTTCGGTAGCAATCAGCCCCAGCATTTT; CDR3 protein: CASSRFGSNQPQHF
D gene: NA; clone size: many; J gene: TRBJ1-5; V gene: TRBV5-4; CDR3 DNA: TGTGCCAGCAGCTTGGACAGGAATCAGCCCCAGCATTTT; CDR3 protein: CASSLDRNQPQHF
D gene: NA; clone size: many; J gene: TRBJ1-5; V gene: TRBV5-6; CDR3 DNA: TGTGCCAGCAGCTCCCGGGTCCGGGGACAAGCCCAGCATTTT; CDR3 protein: CASSSRVRGQAQHF
D gene: NA; clone size: medium-sized; J gene: TRBJ1-1; V gene: TRBV29-1; CDR3 DNA: TGCAGCTCTTTAAGTGGAGGGAGTGAAGCTTTCTTT; CDR3 protein: CSSLSGGSEAFF
D gene: NA; clone size: many; J gene: TRBJ2-1; V gene: TRBV20-1; CDR3 DNA: TGCAGTGCTAACAAGTACAATGAGCAGTTCTTC; CDR3 protein: CSANKYNEQFF
D gene: TRBD2; clone size: many; J gene: TRBJ2-1; V gene: TRBV4-3; CDR3 DNA: TGCGCCAGCAGCCAAGATCGAGCGGGGGGATACAATGAGCAGTTCTTC; CDR3 protein: CASSQDRAGGYNEQFF
D gene: NA; clone size: many; J gene: TRBJ2-1; V gene: TRBV11-1; CDR3 DNA: TGTGCCAGCAGCTTAGTCATTGTCGGTGGGAACGAGCAGTTCTTC; CDR3 protein: CASSLVIVGGNEQFF
D gene: NA; clone size: few; J gene: TRBJ2-3; V gene: TRBV27; CDR3 DNA: TGTGCCAGCACCTCCACAGATACGCAGTATTTT; CDR3 protein: CASTSTDTQYF
D gene: NA; clone size: few; J gene: TRBJ1-3; V gene: TRBV29-1; CDR3 DNA: TGCAGCGTTGAGGCGTCGGAAAGGGACACCATATATTTT; CDR3 protein: CSVEASERDTIYF
D gene: NA; clone size: many; J gene: TRBJ1-2; V gene: TRBV6-5; CDR3 DNA: TGTGCCAGCAGTTACCTAAGGCCCTCGTCCGGCTACACCTTC; CDR3 protein: CASSYLRPSSGYTF